This passage covers 12 T cell receptor beta chains from one sample sequenced in a study of OX40 agonist ivuxolimab in advanced cancers. Only in-frame clones appear in the TCRdb table, and some are missing; sequencing was by immunoSEQ multiplex PCR. Counted here are tens of thousands of clones, roughly 90% occurring once; the ten biggest clones make up approximately 1.3%. The sequences come from CD4+ or CD8+ T cells sorted from blood, collected in a trial of the OX40 agonist ivuxolimab. The receptors originated from an adult with an advanced solid tumor such as melanoma, head and neck, liver or kidney cancer.

The J gene is TRBJ1-2, the V gene TRBV13, with 8 positions matching TRBD1. Losses at the gene ends were 1 base for V and 7 bases for J; bases not matched to a gene: 2. The CDR3 consists of 13 residues. Looked up from germline, CDR1 is PRHDT and CDR2 is FYEKMQ (reference sequence). The CDR3 sequence is CASSLAGGSGYTF. As DNA, the CDR3 is TGTGCCAGCAGCTTAGCAGGGGGCTCTGGCTACACCTTC. Drawing the rest from reference TRBV13 and TRBJ1-2, the complete variable domain is AAGVIQSPRHLIKEKRETATLKCYPIPRHDTVYWYQQGPGQDPQFLISFYEKMQSDKGSIPDRFSAQQFSDYHSELNMSSLELGDSALYFCASSLAGGSGYTFGSGTRLTVV.

The rearrangement joins TRBV27 to TRBJ2-2; 8 bases match TRBD2. V lost 5 bases and J lost 0; bases outside the gene matches: 17. From germline, CDR1 is MNHEY and CDR2 SMNVEV (reference sequence). The CDR3 totals 20 residues. Written as DNA, the CDR3 is TGTGCCAGCAGTCCCCTCGGGCGGGGGGTCCTAAGAGCGAACACCGGGGAGCTGTTTTTT. Translation: CASSPLGRGVLRANTGELFF.

The rearrangement uses TRBV5-4 and TRBJ1-2, with 9 bases that match TRBD1. There are 16 residues in the CDR3. V was pared by 1 base and J by 8 bases, with 12 bases of the junction left unmatched. The germline CDR1 and CDR2 sequences are SGHNT and YYREEE (reference sequence). The CDR3 DNA follows: TGTGCCAGCAGCTTGCCGGGACAGGGTCGATCGCGGGGCTACACCTTC. Protein product: CASSLPGQGRSRGYTF.

J is TRBJ2-7 and V is TRBV7-2; 7 bases are a match to TRBD1. The CDR3 consists of 14 residues. Unmatched junction bases numbered 4, after V lost 5 bases and J lost 0 bases. Per the germline V gene, CDR1 is SGHTA and CDR2 is FQGNSA. The DNA of the CDR3 is TGTGCCAGCAGCCAGGGGGACGGCTCCTACGAGCAGTACTTC. Translation: CASSQGDGSYEQYF.

The chain joins TRBV15 to TRBJ2-1; D possibly matches TRBD1 or TRBD2 (6 bases each). The germline gives CDR1 LNHNV, CDR2 YYDKDF (reference sequence). The V gene lost 0 bases and the J gene lost 2 bases, with 17 bases spanning the gap. This CDR3 is built from 18 residues. The CDR3 DNA sequence: TGTGCCACCAGCAGAGATTCTGGAGGGGGTGGGACCTACAATGAGCAGTTCTTC. It yields the protein CATSRDSGGGGTYNEQFF.

The chain is built from TRBV5-4 and TRBJ2-1; TRBD1 agrees at 7 bases. The CDR3 covers 15 residues. V lost 6 bases to trimming and J lost 5 bases; unmatched junction nucleotides: 11. CDR1 is SGHNT, CDR2 YYREEE, per germline (reference sequence). The CDR3 region has the DNA TGTGCCAGCAACACGGACAGGAGGCCCCACAATGAGCAGTTCTTC. This sequence encodes CASNTDRRPHNEQFF.

The CDR3 region has the DNA TGTGCCAGCAGCGTAGGGCCGGGGAGAGACTATGGCTACACCTTC. Protein sequence: CASSVGPGRDYGYTF. The chain combines TRBV9 with TRBJ1-2; D ambiguous. The V end lost 0 bases, the J end lost 3 bases, and 12 bases lay between the germline ends. The CDR3 loop spans 15 amino acids. From germline, CDR1 is SGDLS and CDR2 YYNGEE.

V usage is TRBV2 and J usage is TRBJ1-6, with TRBD1 matching over 8 bases. The CDR3 consists of 16 residues. J was trimmed by 10 bases and V by 8 bases; bases with no gene match: 16. Per germline, CDR1 SNHLY and CDR2 FYNNEI. As DNA, the CDR3 is TGTGCCAGCCGGACCTCTACAGGGGGTGTGAGGTCACCCCTCCACTTT. It translates to CASRTSTGGVRSPLHF.

The chain's CDR3 is CASSWGDEKLFF. In nucleotides, the CDR3 is TGTGCCAGCAGTTGGGGGGACGAAAAACTGTTTTTT. This rearrangement joins TRBV6-5 to TRBJ1-4, with a weak D call TRBD1 (5 bases). This CDR3 spans 12 amino acids. Trimming took off 4 bases at V and 8 bases at J, with 8 bases between the two ends. Germline-derived CDR1 and CDR2 are MNHEY and SVGAGI.

This clone was observed a handful of times. J is TRBJ1-5 and V is TRBV5-1; TRBD1 is a possible D gene (6 bases). The CDR3 is 14 amino acids. The ends were cut back, 5 bases at V and 4 bases at J, with 13 bases in the middle. In germline, CDR1 is SGHRS, CDR2 YFSETQ. As DNA, the CDR3 is TGCGCCAGCAGTGAGACAGGCCGAAATCAGCCCCAGCATTTT. Amino acids: CASSETGRNQPQHF.

In this sample, this clone turned up once. The chain uses TRBV7-9 and TRBJ2-7, with D perhaps matching TRBD1 (6 bases). V dropped 2 bases and J dropped 6 bases, with 11 bases sitting between them. CDR1 and CDR2 (germline): SEHNR, FQNEAQ (reference sequence). CDR3 length: 13 amino acids. The CDR3 here is CASSLRDTSEQYF. The CDR3 DNA sequence: TGTGCCAGCAGCTTACGGGACACCAGCGAGCAGTACTTC. Based on the CDR3 plus reference TRBV7-9 and TRBJ2-7, the full variable domain is DTGVSQNPRHKITKRGQNVTFRCDPISEHNRLYWYRQTLGQGPEFLTYFQNEAQLEKSRLLSDRFSAERPKGSFSTLEIQRTEQGDSAMYLCASSLRDTSEQYFGPGTRLTVT.

This clone was observed a handful of times. The CDR3, as DNA: TGTGCCAGCAGTCCGCCTCCCGGACAGGCCACTGAAGCTTTCTTT. Translated: CASSPPPGQATEAFF. This chain joins TRBV28 and TRBJ1-1; 7 nucleotides align to TRBD1. V dropped 5 bases and J dropped 4; count of bases not matched to a gene: 10. Germline lookup yields CDR1 MDHEN and CDR2 SYDVKM. The CDR3 length is 15 residues.